This TCR beta chain was identified during a study of blood T cells in healthy people across ages. The V end lost 6 bases, the J end lost 4 bases, and 18 bases lay between the germline ends. The CDR3 consists of 14 residues. CDR1 is SQVTM, CDR2 ANQGSEA, per germline. Primers used in a second PCR of roughly 6 to 12 cycles were a sample-barcoded 5' primer and a J-beta primer mix. TCRdb ran MiXCR on the 5' RACE reads and lists one entry per CDR3 protein. The sample holds around 1,000,000 distinct CDR3 sequences, about 23% seen once. These data are also associated with another study on T cells of mothers and their children. From that report: Overlap in related mother-child pairs always slightly exceeded unrelated pairs, never significantly.

The V call is TRBV29-1, the J call TRBJ2-5, with unresolved D. Sequencing was done on a sample of blood. The source is a girl between 2 and 10 years old in good health. CDR3 in DNA: TGCAGCGTCCCAAATCTTGCGGTAGGAGAGACCCAGTACTTC. This encodes CSVPNLAVGETQYF.